This TCR beta chain is from a study of cytomegalovirus exposure and HLA in healthy donors. Method: immunoSEQ multiplex PCR; TCRdb's copy keeps in-frame clones and lacks some. The sample holds fewer than 90,000 clones, almost 85% seen once. This CDR3 is 15 amino acids long. Per the germline V gene, CDR1 is SGHRS and CDR2 is YFSETQ. Trimming left V 0 bases short and J 8 bases short, with 15 bases between. The chain employs TRBV5-1 and TRBJ2-1; possible D gene TRBD2, 7 bases. This receptor was identified in a woman under 30 in good health and CMV-seropositive. Sequencing was carried out using PBMCs. CDR3 nucleotide sequence: TGCGCCAGCAGCTTGGGAACGGGGGGCATCGATGAGCAGTTCTTC. As protein: CASSLGTGGIDEQFF.